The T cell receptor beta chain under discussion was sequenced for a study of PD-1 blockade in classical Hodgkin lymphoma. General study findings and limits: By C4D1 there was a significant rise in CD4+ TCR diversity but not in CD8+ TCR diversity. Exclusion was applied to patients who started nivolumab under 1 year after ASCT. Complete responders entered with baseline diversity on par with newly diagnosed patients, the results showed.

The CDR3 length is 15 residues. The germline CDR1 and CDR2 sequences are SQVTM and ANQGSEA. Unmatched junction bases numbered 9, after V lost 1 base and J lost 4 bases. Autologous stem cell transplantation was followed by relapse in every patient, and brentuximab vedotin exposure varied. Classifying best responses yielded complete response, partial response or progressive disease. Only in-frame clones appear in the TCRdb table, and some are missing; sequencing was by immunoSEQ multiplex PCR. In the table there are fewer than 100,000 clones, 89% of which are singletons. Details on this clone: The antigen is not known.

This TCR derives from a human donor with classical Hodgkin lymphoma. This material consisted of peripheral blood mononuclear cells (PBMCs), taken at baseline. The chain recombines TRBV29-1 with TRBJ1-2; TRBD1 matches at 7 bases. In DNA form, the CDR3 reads TGCAGCGTTGAAGGAAGGGGGCCTCTCGGCTATGGCTACACCTTC. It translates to CSVEGRGPLGYGYTF.